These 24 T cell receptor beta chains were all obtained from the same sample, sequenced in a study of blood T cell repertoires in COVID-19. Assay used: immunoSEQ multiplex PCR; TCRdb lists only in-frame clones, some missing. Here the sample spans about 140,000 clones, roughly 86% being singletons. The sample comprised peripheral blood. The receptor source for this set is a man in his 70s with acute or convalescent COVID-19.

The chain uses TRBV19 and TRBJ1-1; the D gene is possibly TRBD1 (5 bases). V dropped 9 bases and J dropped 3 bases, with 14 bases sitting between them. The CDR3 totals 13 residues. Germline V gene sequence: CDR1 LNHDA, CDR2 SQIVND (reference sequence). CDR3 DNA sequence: TGTGCCAGCCGGGAGACAGAGGACACTGAAGCTTTCTTT. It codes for CASRETEDTEAFF.

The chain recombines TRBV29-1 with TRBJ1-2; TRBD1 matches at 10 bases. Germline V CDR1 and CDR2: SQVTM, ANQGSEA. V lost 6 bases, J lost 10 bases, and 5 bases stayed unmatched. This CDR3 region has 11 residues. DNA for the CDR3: TGCAGCGTCCAGGACAGGGGGGTCTACACCTTC. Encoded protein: CSVQDRGVYTF.

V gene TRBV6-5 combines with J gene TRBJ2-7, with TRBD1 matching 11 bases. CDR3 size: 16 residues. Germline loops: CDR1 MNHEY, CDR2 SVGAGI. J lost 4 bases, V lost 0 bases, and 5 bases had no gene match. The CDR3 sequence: CASSYSDRGRAYEQYF. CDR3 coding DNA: TGTGCCAGCAGTTACTCGGACAGGGGGCGAGCGTACGAGCAGTACTTC.

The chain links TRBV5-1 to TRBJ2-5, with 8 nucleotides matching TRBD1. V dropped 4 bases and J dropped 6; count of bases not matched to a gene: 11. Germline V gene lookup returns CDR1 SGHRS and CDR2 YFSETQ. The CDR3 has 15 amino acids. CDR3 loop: CASSQRQGSLKTQYF. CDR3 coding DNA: TGCGCCAGCAGCCAAAGACAGGGGAGTTTGAAGACCCAGTACTTC.

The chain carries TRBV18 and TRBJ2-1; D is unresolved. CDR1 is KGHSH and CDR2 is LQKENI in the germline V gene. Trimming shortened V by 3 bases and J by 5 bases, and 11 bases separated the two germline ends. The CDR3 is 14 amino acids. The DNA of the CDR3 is TGTGCCAGCTCACCTACCACAAAGAACAATGAGCAGTTCTTC. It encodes CASSPTTKNNEQFF.

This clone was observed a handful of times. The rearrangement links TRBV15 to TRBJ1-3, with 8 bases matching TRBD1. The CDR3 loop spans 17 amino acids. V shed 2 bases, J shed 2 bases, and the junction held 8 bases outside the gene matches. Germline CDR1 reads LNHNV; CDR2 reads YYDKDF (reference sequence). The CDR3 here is CATSRSWTGLPGNTIYF. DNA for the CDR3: TGTGCCACCAGCAGATCTTGGACAGGGCTGCCTGGAAACACCATATATTTT.

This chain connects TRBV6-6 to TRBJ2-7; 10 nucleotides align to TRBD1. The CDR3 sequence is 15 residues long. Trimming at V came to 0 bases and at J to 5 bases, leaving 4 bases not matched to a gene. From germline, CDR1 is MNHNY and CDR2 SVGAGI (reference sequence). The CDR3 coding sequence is TGTGCCAGCAGTTACTCGGGGACAGGGGACCACGAGCAGTACTTC. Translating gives CASSYSGTGDHEQYF.

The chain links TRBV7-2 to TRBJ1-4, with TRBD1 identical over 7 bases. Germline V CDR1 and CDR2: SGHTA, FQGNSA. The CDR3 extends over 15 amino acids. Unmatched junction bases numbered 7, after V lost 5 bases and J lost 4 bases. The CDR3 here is CASSAGQANNEKLFF. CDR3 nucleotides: TGTGCCAGCAGCGCCGGACAGGCGAATAATGAAAAACTGTTTTTT.

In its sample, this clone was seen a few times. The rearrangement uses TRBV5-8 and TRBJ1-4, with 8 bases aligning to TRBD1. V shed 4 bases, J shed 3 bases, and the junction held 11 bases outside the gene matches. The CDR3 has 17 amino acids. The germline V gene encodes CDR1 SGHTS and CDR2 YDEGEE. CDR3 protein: CASSVGQGGLANEKLFF. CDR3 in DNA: TGTGCCAGCAGCGTCGGACAGGGCGGATTGGCTAATGAAAAACTGTTTTTT.

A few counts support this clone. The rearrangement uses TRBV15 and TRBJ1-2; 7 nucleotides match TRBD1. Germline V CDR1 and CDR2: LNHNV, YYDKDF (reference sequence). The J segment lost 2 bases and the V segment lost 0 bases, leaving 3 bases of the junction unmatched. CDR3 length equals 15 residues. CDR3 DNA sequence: TGTGCCACCAGCAGAGATCAGGGGGTGAACTATGGCTACACCTTC. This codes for CATSRDQGVNYGYTF. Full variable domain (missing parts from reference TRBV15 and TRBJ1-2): DAMVIQNPRYQVTQFGKPVTLSCSQTLNHNVMYWYQQKSSQAPKLLFHYYDKDFNNEADTPDNFQSRRPNTSFCFLDIRSPGLGDTAMYLCATSRDQGVNYGYTFGSGTRLTVV.

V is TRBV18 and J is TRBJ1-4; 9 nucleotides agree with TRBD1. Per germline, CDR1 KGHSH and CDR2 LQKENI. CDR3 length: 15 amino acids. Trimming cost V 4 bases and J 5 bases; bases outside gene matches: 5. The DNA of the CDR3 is TGTGCCAGCTCACGATCCGGGACAGGGAATGAAAAACTGTTTTTT. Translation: CASSRSGTGNEKLFF.

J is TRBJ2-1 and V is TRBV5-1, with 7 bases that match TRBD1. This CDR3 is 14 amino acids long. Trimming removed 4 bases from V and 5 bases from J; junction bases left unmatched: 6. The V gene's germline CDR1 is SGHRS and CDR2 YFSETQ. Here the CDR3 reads CASSIGQEDNEQFF. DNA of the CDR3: TGCGCCAGCAGCATCGGACAGGAAGACAATGAGCAGTTCTTC.

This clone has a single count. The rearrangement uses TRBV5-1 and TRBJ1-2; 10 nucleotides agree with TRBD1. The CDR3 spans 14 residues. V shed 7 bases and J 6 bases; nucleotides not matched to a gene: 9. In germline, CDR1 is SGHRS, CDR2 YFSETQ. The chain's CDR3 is CASRQGAREHGYTF. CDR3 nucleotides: TGCGCCAGCCGACAGGGGGCGCGGGAACATGGCTACACCTTC.

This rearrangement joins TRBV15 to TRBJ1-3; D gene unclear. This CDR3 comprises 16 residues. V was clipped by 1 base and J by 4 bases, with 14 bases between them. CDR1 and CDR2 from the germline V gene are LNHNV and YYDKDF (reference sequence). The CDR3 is CATSRGRFVSGNTIYF. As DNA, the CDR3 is TGTGCCACCAGCAGAGGTCGGTTTGTTTCCGGAAACACCATATATTTT. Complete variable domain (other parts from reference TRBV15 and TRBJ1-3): DAMVIQNPRYQVTQFGKPVTLSCSQTLNHNVMYWYQQKSSQAPKLLFHYYDKDFNNEADTPDNFQSRRPNTSFCFLDIRSPGLGDTAMYLCATSRGRFVSGNTIYFGEGSWLTVV.

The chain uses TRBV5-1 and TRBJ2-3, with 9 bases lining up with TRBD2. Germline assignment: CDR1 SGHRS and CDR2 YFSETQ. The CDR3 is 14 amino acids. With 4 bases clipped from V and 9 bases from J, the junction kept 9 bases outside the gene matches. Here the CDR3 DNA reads TGCGCCAGCAGCGCGGGACTAGCTCCAGTCACGCAGTATTTT. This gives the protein CASSAGLAPVTQYF.

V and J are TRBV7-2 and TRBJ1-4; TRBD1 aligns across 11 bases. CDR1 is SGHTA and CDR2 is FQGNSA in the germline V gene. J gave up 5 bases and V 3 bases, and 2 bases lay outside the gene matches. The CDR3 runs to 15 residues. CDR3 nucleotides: TGTGCCAGCAGCTTTGGACAGGGGGCAAATGAAAAACTGTTTTTT. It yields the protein CASSFGQGANEKLFF.

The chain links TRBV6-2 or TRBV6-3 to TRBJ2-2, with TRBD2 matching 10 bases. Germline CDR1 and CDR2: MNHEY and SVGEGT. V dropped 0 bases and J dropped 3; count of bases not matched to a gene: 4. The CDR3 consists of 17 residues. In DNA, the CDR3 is TGTGCCAGCAGTTACTCGATAGGACTAGCGGACACCGGGGAGCTGTTTTTT. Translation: CASSYSIGLADTGELFF.

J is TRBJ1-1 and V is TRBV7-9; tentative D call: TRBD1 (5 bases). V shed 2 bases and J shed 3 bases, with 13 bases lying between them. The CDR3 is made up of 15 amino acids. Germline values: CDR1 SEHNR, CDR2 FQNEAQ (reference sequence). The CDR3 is CASSLLGTGDTEAFF. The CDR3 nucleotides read TGTGCCAGCAGCTTACTAGGGACTGGGGACACTGAAGCTTTCTTT.

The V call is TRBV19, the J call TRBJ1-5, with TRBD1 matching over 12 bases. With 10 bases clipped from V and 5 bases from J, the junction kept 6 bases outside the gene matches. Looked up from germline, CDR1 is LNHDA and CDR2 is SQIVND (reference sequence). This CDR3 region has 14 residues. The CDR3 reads CATMGTGGDQPQHF. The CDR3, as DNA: TGTGCCACTATGGGGACAGGGGGCGATCAGCCCCAGCATTTT.

The CDR3 is CASSSVPPLHF. The CDR3 region has the DNA TGTGCCAGCAGTTCGGTACCACCCCTCCACTTT. The chain couples TRBV28 to TRBJ1-6; no firm D call. V was clipped by 4 bases and J by 11 bases, with 6 bases between them. The CDR3 covers 11 residues. Germline V gene lookup returns CDR1 MDHEN and CDR2 SYDVKM.

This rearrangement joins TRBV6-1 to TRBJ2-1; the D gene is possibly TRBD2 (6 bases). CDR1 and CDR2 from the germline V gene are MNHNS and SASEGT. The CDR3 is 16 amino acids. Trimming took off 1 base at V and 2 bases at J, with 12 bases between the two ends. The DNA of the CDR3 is TGTGCCAGCAGTGAAGTTCCGGGGGATCCCTACAATGAGCAGTTCTTC. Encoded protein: CASSEVPGDPYNEQFF.

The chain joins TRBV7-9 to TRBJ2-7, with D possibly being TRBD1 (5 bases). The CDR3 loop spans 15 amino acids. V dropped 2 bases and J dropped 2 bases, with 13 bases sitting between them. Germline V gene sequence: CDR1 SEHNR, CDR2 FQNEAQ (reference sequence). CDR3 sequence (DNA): TGTGCCAGCAGCTTACCCCCTCCGGACACCTACGAGCAGTACTTC. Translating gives CASSLPPPDTYEQYF. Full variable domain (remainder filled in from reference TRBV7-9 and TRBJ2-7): DTGVSQNPRHKITKRGQNVTFRCDPISEHNRLYWYRQTLGQGPEFLTYFQNEAQLEKSRLLSDRFSAERPKGSFSTLEIQRTEQGDSAMYLCASSLPPPDTYEQYFGPGTRLTVT.

Here the CDR3 reads CASSPTRSGQPQHF. The CDR3 DNA follows: TGTGCCAGCAGCCCTACCCGTAGCGGTCAGCCCCAGCATTTT. V gene TRBV3-1 (or the pseudogene TRBV3-2) combines with J gene TRBJ1-5; D gene uncertain. V was shortened by 4 bases and J by 6 bases, with 13 bases between the two germline ends. The germline gives CDR1 LGHDT, CDR2 YNNKEL (reference sequence). The CDR3 sequence is 14 residues long.

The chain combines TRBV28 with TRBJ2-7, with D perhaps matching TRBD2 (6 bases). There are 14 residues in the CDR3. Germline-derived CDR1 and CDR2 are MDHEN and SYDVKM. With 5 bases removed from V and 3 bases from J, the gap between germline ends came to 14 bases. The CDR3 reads CASSRQGGGYEQYF. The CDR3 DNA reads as TGTGCCAGCAGTCGTCAGGGAGGTGGCTACGAGCAGTACTTC. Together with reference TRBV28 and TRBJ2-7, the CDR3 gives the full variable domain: DVKVTQSSRYLVKRTGEKVFLECVQDMDHENMFWYRQDPGLGLRLIYFSYDVKMKEKGDIPEGYSVSREKKERFSLILESASTNQTSMYLCASSRQGGGYEQYFGPGTRLTVT.